This is a list of T cell receptor beta chains from one sample in a study of neoadjuvant anti-PD-1 for oral cavity cancer. Here immunoSEQ multiplex PCR was the method, and the copy in TCRdb shows in-frame clones only, minus some. The table lists tens of thousands of clones, around 82% of them singletons. The source material was PBMCs, sampled before nivolumab (anti-PD-1) treatment. The receptor source for this set is a person aged 35 to 85 with oral cavity squamous cell carcinoma. The CDR3 runs from the conserved cysteine through the conserved F or W. The order of the fields is CDR3 length, V gene, clone size, J gene, CDR3 protein. Some rows have no size entry. The others give once, few or many, or a class for an expanded clone.

>14|TRBV30|-|TRBJ2-2
CASGLAANTGELFF
>13|TRBV6-1|-|TRBJ2-5
CASSVDRAETQYF
>14|TRBV19|-|TRBJ1-2
CASTMGGRSGGYTF
>18|TRBV5-1|once|TRBJ2-7
CASSLRGLGGFGSYEQYF
>15|TRBV5-1|-|TRBJ2-5
CASSLATVSEETQYF
>15|TRBV11-2|-|TRBJ1-3
CASSLETGSGNTIYF
>15|TRBV14|-|TRBJ2-5
CASSQTRGRQETQYF
>13|TRBV7-8|-|TRBJ1-2
CASSPPGAGGYTF
>15|TRBV2|-|TRBJ1-1
CASIARQGDDAEAFF
>16|TRBV19|-|TRBJ1-5
CASKAWGTGGNQPQHF
>18|TRBV7-8|-|TRBJ1-2
CASSSTTGGNRGGSGYTF
>16|TRBV7-2|-|TRBJ2-1
CASSFAWSGGAYEQFF
>14|TRBV10-2|-|TRBJ1-4
CATVDRGPDEKLFF
>14|TRBV5-1|-|TRBJ2-6
CASSLDSGANVLTF
>14|TRBV6-1|-|TRBJ1-2
CASSERTGGYGYTF
>14|TRBV27|-|TRBJ2-7
CASSKREGRHEQYF
>16|TRBV11-2|-|TRBJ1-5
CASSLGVGRGHQPQHF
>12|TRBV11-2|-|TRBJ1-2
CASSPGAYGYTF
>13|TRBV15|-|TRBJ2-3
CATSRDHTDTQYF
>15|TRBV30|-|TRBJ2-7
CAWSRRDRTFPEQYF
>14|TRBV7-9|-|TRBJ2-2
CASSLGLATGELFF
>18|TRBV28|-|TRBJ2-1
CASRTPIGLAGLTVEQFF
>13|TRBV10-3|-|TRBJ1-4
CAISRGETEKLFF
>14|TRBV11-2|-|TRBJ2-7
CASSYKHYSYEQYF
>19|TRBV5-5|-|TRBJ1-2
CASSLAHGGRLNARYGYTF
>14|TRBV28|-|TRBJ1-5
CASSPGQGGQPQHF
>12|TRBV28|once|TRBJ1-2
CASRGGPDGYTF
>13|TRBV30|few|TRBJ1-1
CAWSGDMNTEAFF
>12|TRBV5-1|medium-sized|TRBJ2-3
CASSLVTDTQYF
>17|TRBV13|-|TRBJ1-6
CASSFQGPLVSNSPLHF
>15|TRBV4-2|-|TRBJ1-2
CASSGRDRGGYGYTF
>15|TRBV4-1|-|TRBJ2-7
CASSQGAGNLPEQYF
>15|TRBV9|-|TRBJ2-7
CASSVGGSRSYEQYF
>12|TRBV30|-|TRBJ1-2
CAWSTGNYGYTF
>13|TRBV10-1|few|TRBJ1-4
CASSARWGEKLFF
>20|TRBV5-1|once|TRBJ1-1
CASSLTGGFLRSIWNTEAFF
>15|TRBV5-1|-|TRBJ2-1
CASSRSGTGGNEQFF
>20|TRBV4-2|-|TRBJ2-5
CASSQGRERLAGGLEETQYF
>14|TRBV2|-|TRBJ2-7
CASSDKQGFYEQYF
>17|TRBV30|-|TRBJ1-6
CAWGARIGSSYNSPLHF
>16|TRBV4-2|-|TRBJ2-3
CASSQEYGGGTDTQYF
>14|TRBV6-1|-|TRBJ1-6
CASSPTGFDSPLHF
>11|TRBV19|once|TRBJ1-6
CASSIGVSLHF
>15|TRBV9|-|TRBJ2-7
CASSVRADTSYEQYF
>13|TRBV30|-|TRBJ1-1
CAWNRGFNTEAFF
>15|TRBV29-1|-|TRBJ1-3
CSVVGTGSSGNTIYF
>15|TRBV7-2|-|TRBJ1-4
CASTPMISTNEKLFF
>13|TRBV28|once|TRBJ2-7
CASSFKLSYEQYF
>12|TRBV30|-|TRBJ2-2
CAGIGLGGELFF
>15|TRBV5-1|few|TRBJ1-6
CASSLQGQLNSPLHF
>18|TRBV7-9|once|TRBJ2-1
CASSLPPRLAGLRNEQFF